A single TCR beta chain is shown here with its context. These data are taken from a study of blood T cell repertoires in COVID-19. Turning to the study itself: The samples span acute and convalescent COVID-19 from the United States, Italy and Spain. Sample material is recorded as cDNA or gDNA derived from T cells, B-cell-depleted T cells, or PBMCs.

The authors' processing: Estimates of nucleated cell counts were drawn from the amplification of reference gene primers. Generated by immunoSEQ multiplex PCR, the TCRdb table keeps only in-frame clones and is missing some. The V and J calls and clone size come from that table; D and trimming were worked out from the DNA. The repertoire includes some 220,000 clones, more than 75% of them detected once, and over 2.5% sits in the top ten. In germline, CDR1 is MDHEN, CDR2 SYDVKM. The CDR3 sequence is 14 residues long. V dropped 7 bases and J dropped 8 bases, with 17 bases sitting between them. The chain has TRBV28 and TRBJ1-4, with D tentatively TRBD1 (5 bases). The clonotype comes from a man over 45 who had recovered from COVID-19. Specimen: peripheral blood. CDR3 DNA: TGTGCCAGCAACCGGGGCGGGGTGAGGGAAAAACTGTTTTTT. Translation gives CASNRGGVREKLFF.